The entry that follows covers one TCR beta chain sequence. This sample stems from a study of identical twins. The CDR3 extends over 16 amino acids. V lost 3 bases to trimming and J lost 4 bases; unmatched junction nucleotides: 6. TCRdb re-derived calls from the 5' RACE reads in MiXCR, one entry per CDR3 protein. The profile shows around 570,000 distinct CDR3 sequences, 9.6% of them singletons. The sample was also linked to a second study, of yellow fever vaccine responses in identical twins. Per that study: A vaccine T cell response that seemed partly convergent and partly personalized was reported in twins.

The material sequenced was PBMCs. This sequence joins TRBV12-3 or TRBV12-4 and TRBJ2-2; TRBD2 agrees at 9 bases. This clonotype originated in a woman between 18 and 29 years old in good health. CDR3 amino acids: CASSFRLAVATGELFF. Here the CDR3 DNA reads TGTGCCAGCAGTTTCAGACTAGCGGTGGCCACCGGGGAGCTGTTTTTT.